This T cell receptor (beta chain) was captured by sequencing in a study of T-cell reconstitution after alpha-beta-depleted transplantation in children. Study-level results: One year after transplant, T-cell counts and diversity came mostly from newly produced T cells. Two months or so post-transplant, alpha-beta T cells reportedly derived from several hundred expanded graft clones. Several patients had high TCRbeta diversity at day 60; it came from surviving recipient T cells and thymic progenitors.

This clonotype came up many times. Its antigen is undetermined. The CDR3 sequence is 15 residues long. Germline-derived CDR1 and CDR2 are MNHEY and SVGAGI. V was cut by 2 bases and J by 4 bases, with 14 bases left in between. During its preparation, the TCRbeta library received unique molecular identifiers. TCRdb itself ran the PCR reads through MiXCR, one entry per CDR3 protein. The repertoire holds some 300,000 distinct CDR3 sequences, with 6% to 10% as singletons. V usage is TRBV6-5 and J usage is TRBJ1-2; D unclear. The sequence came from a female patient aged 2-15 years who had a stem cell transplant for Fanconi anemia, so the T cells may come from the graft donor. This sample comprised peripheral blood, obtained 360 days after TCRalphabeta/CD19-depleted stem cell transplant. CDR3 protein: CASSYVPGPTYGYTF. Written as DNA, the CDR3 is TGTGCCAGCAGTTACGTCCCCGGGCCTACCTATGGCTACACCTTC.